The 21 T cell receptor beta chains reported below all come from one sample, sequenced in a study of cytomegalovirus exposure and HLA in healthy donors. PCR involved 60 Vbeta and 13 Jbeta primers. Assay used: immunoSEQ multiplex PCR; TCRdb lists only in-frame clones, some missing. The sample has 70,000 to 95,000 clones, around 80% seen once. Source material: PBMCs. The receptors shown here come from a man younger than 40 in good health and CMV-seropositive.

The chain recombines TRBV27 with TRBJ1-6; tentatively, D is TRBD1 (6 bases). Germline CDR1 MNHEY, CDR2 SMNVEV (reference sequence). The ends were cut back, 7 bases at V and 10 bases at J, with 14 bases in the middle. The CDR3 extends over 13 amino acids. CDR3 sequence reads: CASTPAGVSPLHF. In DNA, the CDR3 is TGTGCCAGCACCCCGGCAGGGGTCTCACCCCTCCACTTT.

The CDR3 bases are TGTGCCAGCAGCCCCAGAGTCGACAGGCCTTACACTGAAGCTTTCTTT. As protein: CASSPRVDRPYTEAFF. This rearrangement joins TRBV7-9 to TRBJ1-1; a possible D gene is TRBD1 (6 bases). The CDR3 contains 16 residues. V was shortened by 5 bases and J by 3 bases, with 19 bases between the two germline ends. In germline, CDR1 is SEHNR, CDR2 FQNEAQ (reference sequence).

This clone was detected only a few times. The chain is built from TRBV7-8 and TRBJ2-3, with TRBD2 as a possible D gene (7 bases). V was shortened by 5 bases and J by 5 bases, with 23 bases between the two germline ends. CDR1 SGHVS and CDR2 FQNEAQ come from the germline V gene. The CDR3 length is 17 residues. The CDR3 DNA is TGTGCCAGCAGCCCTAATCCCTGGGCGGGGGCGGGAGATACGCAGTATTTT. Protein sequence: CASSPNPWAGAGDTQYF. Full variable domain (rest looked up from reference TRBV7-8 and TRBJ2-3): GAGVSQSPRYKVAKRGQDVALRCDPISGHVSLFWYQQALGQGPEFLTYFQNEAQLDKSGLPSDRFFAERPEGSVSTLKIQRTQQEDSAVYLCASSPNPWAGAGDTQYFGPGTRLTVL.

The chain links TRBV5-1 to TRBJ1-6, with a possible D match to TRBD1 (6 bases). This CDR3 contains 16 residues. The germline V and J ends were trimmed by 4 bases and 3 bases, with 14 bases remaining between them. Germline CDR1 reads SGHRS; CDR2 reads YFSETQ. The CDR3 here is CASSQWEGGYNSPLHF. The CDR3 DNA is TGCGCCAGCAGCCAGTGGGAGGGGGGCTATAATTCACCCCTCCACTTT.

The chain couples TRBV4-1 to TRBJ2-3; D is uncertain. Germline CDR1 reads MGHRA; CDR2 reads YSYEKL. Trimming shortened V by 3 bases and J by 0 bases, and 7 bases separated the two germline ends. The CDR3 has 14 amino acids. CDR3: CASSHGDSTDTQYF. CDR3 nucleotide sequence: TGCGCCAGCAGCCACGGAGATAGCACAGATACGCAGTATTTT.

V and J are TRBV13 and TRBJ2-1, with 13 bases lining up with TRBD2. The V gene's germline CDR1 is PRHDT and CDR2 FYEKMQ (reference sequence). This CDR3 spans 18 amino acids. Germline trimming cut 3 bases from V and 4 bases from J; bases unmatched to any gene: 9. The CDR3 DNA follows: TGTGCCAGCAGCTTTAGGACTAGCGGGGGCCCCTCTTACAATGAGCAGTTCTTC. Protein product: CASSFRTSGGPSYNEQFF.

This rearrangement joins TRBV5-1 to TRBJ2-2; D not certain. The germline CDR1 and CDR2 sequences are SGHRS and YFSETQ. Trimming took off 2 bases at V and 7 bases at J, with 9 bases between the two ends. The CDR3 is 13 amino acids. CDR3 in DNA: TGCGCCAGCAGCTTTCAGTCGAACGGGGAGCTGTTTTTT. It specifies CASSFQSNGELFF. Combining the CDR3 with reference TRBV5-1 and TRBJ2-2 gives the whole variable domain KAGVTQTPRYLIKTRGQQVTLSCSPISGHRSVSWYQQTPGQGLQFLFEYFSETQRNKGNFPGRFSGRQFSNSRSEMNVSTLELGDSALYLCASSFQSNGELFFGEGSRLTVL.

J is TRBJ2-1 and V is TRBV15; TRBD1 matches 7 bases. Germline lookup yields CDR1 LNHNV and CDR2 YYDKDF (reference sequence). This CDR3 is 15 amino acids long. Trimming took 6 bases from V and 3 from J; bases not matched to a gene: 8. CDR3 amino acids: CATSLRQGGYNEQFF. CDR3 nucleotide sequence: TGTGCCACCAGTCTTCGACAGGGTGGCTACAATGAGCAGTTCTTC.

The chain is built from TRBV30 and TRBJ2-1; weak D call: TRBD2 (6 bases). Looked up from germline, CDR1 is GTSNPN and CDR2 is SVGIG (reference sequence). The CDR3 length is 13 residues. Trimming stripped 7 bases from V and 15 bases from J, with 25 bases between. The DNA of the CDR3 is TGTGCCTCTTCAGGCGGAGTCCCGGGACTCCGGTTCTTC. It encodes CASSGGVPGLRFF.

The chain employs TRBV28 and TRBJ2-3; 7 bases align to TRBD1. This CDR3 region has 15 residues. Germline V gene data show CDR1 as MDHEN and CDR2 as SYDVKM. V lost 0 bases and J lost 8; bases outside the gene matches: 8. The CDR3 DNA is TGTGCCAGCAGTTTATGGACAGGGTCAACGGTTACGCAGTATTTT. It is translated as CASSLWTGSTVTQYF.

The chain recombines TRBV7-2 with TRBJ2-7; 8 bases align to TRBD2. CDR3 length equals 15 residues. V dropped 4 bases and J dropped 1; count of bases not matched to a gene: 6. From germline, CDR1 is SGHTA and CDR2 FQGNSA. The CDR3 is CASSSEPGGSYEQYF. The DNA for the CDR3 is TGTGCCAGCAGCTCGGAACCGGGAGGGTCCTACGAGCAGTACTTC.

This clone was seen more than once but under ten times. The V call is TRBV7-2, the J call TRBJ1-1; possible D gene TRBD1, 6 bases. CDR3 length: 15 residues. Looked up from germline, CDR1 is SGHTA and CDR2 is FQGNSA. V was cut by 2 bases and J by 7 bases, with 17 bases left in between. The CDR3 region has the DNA TGTGCCAGCAGCTTAACTTTTGGGCAGGGGTTTGAAGCTTTCTTT. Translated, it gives CASSLTFGQGFEAFF. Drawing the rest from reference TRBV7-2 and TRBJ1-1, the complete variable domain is GAGVSQSPSNKVTEKGKDVELRCDPISGHTALYWYRQSLGQGLEFLIYFQGNSAPDKSGLPSDRFSAERTGGSVSTLTIQRTQQEDSAVYLCASSLTFGQGFEAFFGQGTRLTVV.

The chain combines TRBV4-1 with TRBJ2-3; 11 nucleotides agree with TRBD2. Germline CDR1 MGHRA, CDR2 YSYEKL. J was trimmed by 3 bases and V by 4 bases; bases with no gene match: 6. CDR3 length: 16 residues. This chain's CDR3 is CASSRGSSGGTDTQYF. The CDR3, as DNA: TGCGCCAGCAGCCGGGGATCTAGCGGGGGGACAGATACGCAGTATTTT.

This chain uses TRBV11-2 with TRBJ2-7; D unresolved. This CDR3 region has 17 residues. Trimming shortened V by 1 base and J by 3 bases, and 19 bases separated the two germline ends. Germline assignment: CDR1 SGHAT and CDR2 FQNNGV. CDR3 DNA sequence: TGTGCCAGCAGCTTAGGTAAATCGTCCTTTGCAGGCTACGAGCAGTACGTC. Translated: CASSLGKSSFAGYEQYV.

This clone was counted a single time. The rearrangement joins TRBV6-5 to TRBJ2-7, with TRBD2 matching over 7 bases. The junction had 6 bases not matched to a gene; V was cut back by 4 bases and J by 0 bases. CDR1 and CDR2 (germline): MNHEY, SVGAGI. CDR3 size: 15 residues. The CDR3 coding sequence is TGTGCCAGCAGTTCTCGACTAGCATACTCCTACGAGCAGTACTTC. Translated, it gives CASSSRLAYSYEQYF.

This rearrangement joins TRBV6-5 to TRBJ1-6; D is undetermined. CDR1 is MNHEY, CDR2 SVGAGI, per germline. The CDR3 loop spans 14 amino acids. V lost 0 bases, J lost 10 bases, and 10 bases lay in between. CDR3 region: CASSYSTEVSPLHF. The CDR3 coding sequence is TGTGCCAGCAGTTACTCGACGGAGGTCTCACCCCTCCACTTT.

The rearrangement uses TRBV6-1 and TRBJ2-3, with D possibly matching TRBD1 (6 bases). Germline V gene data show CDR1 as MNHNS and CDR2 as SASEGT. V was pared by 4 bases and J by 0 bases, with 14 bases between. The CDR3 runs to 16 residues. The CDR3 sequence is CASSAGHRMSTDTQYF. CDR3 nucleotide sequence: TGTGCCAGCAGTGCGGGACACAGAATGAGCACAGATACGCAGTATTTT.

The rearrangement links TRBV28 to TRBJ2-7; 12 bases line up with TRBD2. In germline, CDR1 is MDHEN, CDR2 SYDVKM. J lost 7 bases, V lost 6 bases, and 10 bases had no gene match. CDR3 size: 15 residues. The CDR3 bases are TGTGCCAGCAGCCAAGCTAGCGGGAGGGGGCGGGAGCAGTACTTC. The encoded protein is CASSQASGRGREQYF.

The CDR3 DNA is TGTGCCAGCAGTGAATCTTCTAGTTTCGGGGAGCTGTTTTTT. It specifies CASSESSSFGELFF. The chain is built from TRBV2 and TRBJ2-2; D uncertain. Trimming took off 2 bases at V and 7 bases at J, with 11 bases between the two ends. This CDR3 comprises 14 residues. Germline lookup yields CDR1 SNHLY and CDR2 FYNNEI.

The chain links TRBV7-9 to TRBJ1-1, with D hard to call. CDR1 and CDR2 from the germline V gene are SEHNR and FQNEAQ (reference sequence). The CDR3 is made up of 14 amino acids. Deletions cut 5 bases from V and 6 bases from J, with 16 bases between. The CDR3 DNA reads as TGTGCCAGCAGCAAAGCAAGCCAAGGAGCTGAAGCTTTCTTT. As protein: CASSKASQGAEAFF.

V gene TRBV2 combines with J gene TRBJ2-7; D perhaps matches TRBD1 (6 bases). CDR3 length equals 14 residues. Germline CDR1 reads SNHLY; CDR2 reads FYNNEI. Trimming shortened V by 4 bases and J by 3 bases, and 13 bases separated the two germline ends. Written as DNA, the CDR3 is TGTGCCAGCAGTGTCAGGGGAAAAAACTACGAGCAGTACGTC. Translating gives CASSVRGKNYEQYV.